This entry lists 19 T cell receptor beta chains sequenced from one sample in a study of identical twins. One entry per CDR3 protein, called by TCRdb with MiXCR from the 5' RACE reads. The sample lists hundreds of thousands of distinct CDR3 sequences, roughly 6% seen once, with around 1.7% in the top ten. Material for sequencing was naive T cells sorted from blood. The receptors derive from a man in his late teens or twenties in good health.

This chain uses TRBV11-2 with TRBJ1-5, with unresolved D. The CDR3 spans 15 residues. Trimming pared 1 base from V and 1 base from J, leaving 8 bases between. Per germline, CDR1 SGHAT and CDR2 FQNNGV. The CDR3 DNA reads TGTGCCAGCAGCTTAGCGTCCGAAAGCAATCAGCCCCAGCATTTT. It codes for CASSLASESNQPQHF.

This clonotype was counted a few times. The chain couples TRBV7-3 to TRBJ2-1, with 8 bases lining up with TRBD2. Germline CDR1 is SGHTA and CDR2 is FQGTGA. This CDR3 spans 14 amino acids. With V trimmed by 3 bases and J by 6 bases, 4 bases remained unmatched. The CDR3 region has the DNA TGTGCCAGCAGCTTCCTTACTAGCGGCAATGAGCAGTTCTTC. Translation gives CASSFLTSGNEQFF.

This chain uses TRBV9 with TRBJ1-3, with D possibly being TRBD1 (5 bases). The germline CDR1 and CDR2 sequences are SGDLS and YYNGEE. Trimming took off 6 bases at V and 0 bases at J, with 10 bases between the two ends. This CDR3 has 14 amino acids. Here the CDR3 reads CASKSGTSGNTIYF. The DNA of the CDR3 is TGTGCCAGCAAATCGGGGACCTCTGGAAACACCATATATTTT.

This clonotype was counted at least ten times. This chain connects TRBV20-1 to TRBJ2-1; possibly TRBD2 for D (6 bases). With 5 bases removed from V and 10 bases from J, the gap between germline ends came to 12 bases. The CDR3 consists of 11 residues. CDR1 is DFQATT, CDR2 SNEGSKA, per germline (reference sequence). The CDR3 reads CSASWGGEQFF. For the CDR3, the DNA is TGCAGTGCTTCTTGGGGAGGCGAGCAGTTCTTC.

This clonotype was recorded many times. The CDR3 DNA follows: TGTGCCAGCAGCTTTTGGGAAGTCGGGGGGCGTGAAAAACTGTTTTTT. Translated, it gives CASSFWEVGGREKLFF. The gene calls are TRBV7-9 and TRBJ1-4; D may be TRBD1 (6 bases). V lost 3 bases and J lost 7, with 18 bases in between. Germline values: CDR1 SEHNR, CDR2 FQNEAQ (reference sequence). This CDR3 spans 16 amino acids.

This clonotype was found many times. The J gene is TRBJ2-7, the V gene TRBV5-1; D ambiguous. CDR3 size: 13 residues. The germline V gene has CDR1 SGHRS and CDR2 YFSETQ. The ends were cut back, 1 base at V and 4 bases at J, with 9 bases in the middle. CDR3 protein: CASSLSSGYEQYV. The CDR3 nucleotides are TGCGCCAGCAGCTTGTCAAGTGGTTACGAGCAGTACGTC.

This clonotype was seen ten or more times. The chain has TRBV18 and TRBJ2-7; 7 positions agree with TRBD2. There are 15 residues in the CDR3. Germline-derived CDR1 and CDR2 are KGHSH and LQKENI. Trimming cost V 2 bases and J 4 bases; bases outside gene matches: 8. The CDR3: CASSPAGVWWYEQYF. The CDR3 DNA reads TGTGCCAGCTCACCAGCGGGGGTTTGGTGGTACGAGCAGTACTTC. Using reference TRBV18 and TRBJ2-7 for the parts outside the CDR3, the full variable domain is NAGVMQNPRHLVRRRGQEARLRCSPMKGHSHVYWYRQLPEEGLKFMVYLQKENIIDESGMPKERFSAEFPKEGPSILRIQQVVRGDSAAYFCASSPAGVWWYEQYFGPGTRLTVT.

The rearrangement links TRBV25-1 to TRBJ2-2, with D tentatively TRBD2 (6 bases). CDR1 is MGHDK, CDR2 SYGVNS, per germline. The V end lost 8 bases, the J end lost 4 bases, and 11 bases lay between the germline ends. There are 13 residues in the CDR3. This CDR3 is CASRRAATGELFF. The CDR3 DNA reads TGTGCCAGCCGGAGGGCCGCCACCGGGGAGCTGTTTTTT.

With regard to this clonotype: This could be a read error, since a much larger clone is one nucleotide away. The rearrangement links TRBV27 to TRBJ2-7, with D unclear. In germline, CDR1 is MNHEY, CDR2 SMNVEV (reference sequence). The CDR3 runs 14 residues. V lost 5 bases and J 0 bases, leaving 11 bases between the germline ends. The CDR3 DNA is TGTGCCAGCAGTCTGTCAGTGAGCTCCTACGAGCAGTACTTC. This translates into CASSLSVSSYEQYF.

DNA of the CDR3: TGTGCCAGCAGCTCAAACCTCCGGGACAGTCCTTTCACCGGGGAGCTGTTTTTT. Encoded protein: CASSSNLRDSPFTGELFF. The V and J genes are TRBV4-2 and TRBJ2-2; 7 bases agree with TRBD1. CDR1 and CDR2 from the germline V gene are LGHNA and YNFKEQ. J gave up 4 bases and V 5 bases, and 16 bases lay outside the gene matches. This CDR3 has 18 residues.

Ten or more counts support this clonotype. The genes are TRBV25-1 and TRBJ2-5, with D unclear. V dropped 8 bases and J dropped 5 bases, with 9 bases sitting between them. This CDR3 region has 11 residues. Germline V gene lookup returns CDR1 MGHDK and CDR2 SYGVNS. In nucleotides, the CDR3 is TGTGCCAGCCGACTGACGGAGACCCAGTACTTC. As protein: CASRLTETQYF.

In this sample, this clonotype turned up many times. This sequence joins TRBV27 and TRBJ2-3; perhaps TRBD1 as D (5 bases). Trimming shortened V by 5 bases and J by 2 bases, and 8 bases separated the two germline ends. The CDR3 sequence is 13 residues long. Germline CDR1 reads MNHEY; CDR2 reads SMNVEV (reference sequence). CDR3 sequence reads: CASSKTVTDTQYF. CDR3 coding DNA: TGTGCCAGCAGTAAGACAGTCACAGATACGCAGTATTTT.

In this sample, this clonotype turned up a few times. The V call is TRBV6-6, the J call TRBJ2-7; D unclear. This CDR3 is 13 amino acids long. Trimming took 6 bases from V and 6 from J, leaving 15 bases between them. CDR1 is MNHNY, CDR2 SVGAGI, per germline (reference sequence). The CDR3 DNA reads as TGTGCCAGCAGAGCGAGTATTGTGGGCGAGCAGTACTTC. Protein: CASRASIVGEQYF.

This clonotype occurred many times. This sequence joins TRBV5-1 and TRBJ2-4, with 8 positions matching TRBD2. The CDR3 covers 15 residues. V lost 4 bases to trimming and J lost 6 bases; unmatched junction nucleotides: 9. Germline-derived CDR1 and CDR2 are SGHRS and YFSETQ. For the CDR3, the DNA is TGCGCCAGCAGCCTTGCGGGGGGAGATGGAAACATTCAGTACTTC. Its protein is CASSLAGGDGNIQYF. Full variable domain (outside the CDR3, taken from reference TRBV5-1 and TRBJ2-4): KAGVTQTPRYLIKTRGQQVTLSCSPISGHRSVSWYQQTPGQGLQFLFEYFSETQRNKGNFPGRFSGRQFSNSRSEMNVSTLELGDSALYLCASSLAGGDGNIQYFGAGTRLSVL.

This clonotype was picked up many times. The chain has TRBV5-6 and TRBJ1-1, with D possibly matching TRBD1 (6 bases). V was cut by 4 bases and J by 0 bases, with 16 bases left in between. The CDR3 runs to 16 residues. The germline gives CDR1 SGHDT, CDR2 YYEEEE. The CDR3 coding sequence is TGTGCCAGCAGCGAGCCTTTGAGGGGGGTGAACACTGAAGCTTTCTTT. Amino acid sequence: CASSEPLRGVNTEAFF.

The rearrangement links TRBV3-1 to TRBJ2-1; D may be TRBD2 (6 bases). Trimming stripped 3 bases from V and 6 bases from J, with 12 bases between. The CDR3 loop spans 14 amino acids. CDR1 and CDR2 from the germline V gene are LGHDT and YNNKEL (reference sequence). The CDR3 region has the DNA TGTGCCAGCAGCCAGGCTAGCGTCAGCAATGAGCAGTTCTTC. Translation gives CASSQASVSNEQFF.

This clonotype was counted between two and nine times. The chain has TRBV6-5 and TRBJ2-7; the D gene is possibly TRBD1 (6 bases). Trimming removed 2 bases at V and 2 bases at J, with 10 bases between. The CDR3 has 14 amino acids. The germline V gene has CDR1 MNHEY and CDR2 SVGAGI. Written as DNA, the CDR3 is TGTGCCAGCAGTTACCGGGACAATACCTACGAGCAGTACTTC. The encoded protein is CASSYRDNTYEQYF.

This clonotype was recorded many times. The chain recombines TRBV20-1 with TRBJ2-1, with 8 bases lining up with TRBD2. The germline CDR1 and CDR2 sequences are DFQATT and SNEGSKA (reference sequence). The ends lost 1 base at V and 8 bases at J; junction bases unmatched: 13. This CDR3 region has 16 residues. CDR3 DNA: TGCAGTGCTAGAGGGGAGGGACTAGGAGGGATCGATGAGCAGTTCTTC. As protein: CSARGEGLGGIDEQFF.

This clonotype was counted ten times or more. This CDR3 is CASSPGEGGHEQYV. Written as DNA, the CDR3 is TGTGCCAGCAGTCCTGGGGAGGGGGGGCACGAGCAGTACGTC. The gene calls are TRBV12-3 or TRBV12-4 and TRBJ2-7, with D tentatively TRBD2 (7 bases). CDR3 length equals 14 residues. V lost 5 bases and J lost 5, with 16 bases in between.